The rows below give T cell receptor beta chains drawn from one sample of a study of cytomegalovirus exposure and HLA in healthy donors. Only in-frame clones appear in the TCRdb table, and some are missing; sequencing was by immunoSEQ multiplex PCR. The sample has approximately 170,000 clones; just under 80% are singletons. The material sequenced was PBMCs. These receptors were obtained from a man younger than 30 in good health and CMV-seropositive. Each CDR3 is given with its conserved first and last residue. A D gene is named only where the DNA matches it firmly. Not every row has a clone size; where given, it reads once, few, many or a size class.

cdr3_nt: TGTGCCAGCAGCTTTGACAGCCCCCCGTTCAAGCAGTACTTC
cdr3_aa: CASSFDSPPFKQYF
clone_size: .
v_call: TRBV7-9
d_call: .
j_call: TRBJ2-7

cdr3_nt: TGTGCCAGCAGTGGGTGGACAACCCTAGGGAACACTGAAGCTTTCTTT
cdr3_aa: CASSGWTTLGNTEAFF
clone_size: .
v_call: TRBV6-1
d_call: .
j_call: TRBJ1-1

cdr3_nt: TGTGCCAGCAGTCCCGACAGGATCCGCTACGAGCAGTACTTC
cdr3_aa: CASSPDRIRYEQYF
clone_size: .
v_call: TRBV6-5
d_call: .
j_call: TRBJ2-7

cdr3_nt: TGTGCCAGCAGTTTTCGACAGCTTTATAATTCACCCCTCCACTTT
cdr3_aa: CASSFRQLYNSPLHF
clone_size: .
v_call: TRBV27
d_call: .
j_call: TRBJ1-6

cdr3_nt: TGCGCCAGCAGCCAGGAGGGCGGGGTTAACTATGGCTACACCTTC
cdr3_aa: CASSQEGGVNYGYTF
clone_size: .
v_call: TRBV4-1
d_call: .
j_call: TRBJ1-2

cdr3_nt: TGTGCCAGTAGTATAGATCCGGGAACCGAAGCTTTCTTT
cdr3_aa: CASSIDPGTEAFF
clone_size: .
v_call: TRBV19
d_call: .
j_call: TRBJ1-1

cdr3_nt: TGCGCCAGCAGCCGGGGTGATGAGCAGTTCTTC
cdr3_aa: CASSRGDEQFF
clone_size: .
v_call: TRBV5-1
d_call: .
j_call: TRBJ2-1

cdr3_nt: TGTGCCAGCAGCCCGACTAGTGGGGGGGCCGGAGATACGCAGTATTTT
cdr3_aa: CASSPTSGGAGDTQYF
clone_size: .
v_call: TRBV5-4
d_call: .
j_call: TRBJ2-3

cdr3_nt: TGTGCCAGCAGTTACGGGGGCGGTGTGGACACCATATATTTT
cdr3_aa: CASSYGGGVDTIYF
clone_size: once
v_call: TRBV6-6
d_call: .
j_call: TRBJ1-3

cdr3_nt: TGTGCCAGCAGCGCTGCGACTAGTGGGGGGGCGACAGATACGCAGTATTTT
cdr3_aa: CASSAATSGGATDTQYF
clone_size: .
v_call: TRBV9
d_call: .
j_call: TRBJ2-3

cdr3_nt: TGTGCCAGCAGCCGGGACAGGGTTGGCAATCAGCCCCAGCATTTT
cdr3_aa: CASSRDRVGNQPQHF
clone_size: .
v_call: TRBV7-8
d_call: TRBD1
j_call: TRBJ1-5

cdr3_nt: TGTGCCAGCAGTCTGGACAGGGGTCTTCTCCAGACCCAGTACTTC
cdr3_aa: CASSLDRGLLQTQYF
clone_size: .
v_call: TRBV6-4
d_call: TRBD1
j_call: TRBJ2-5

cdr3_nt: TGTGCCACCGACCCGCAGGGACAGGAGATAGATACGCAGTATTTT
cdr3_aa: CATDPQGQEIDTQYF
clone_size: .
v_call: TRBV10-3
d_call: TRBD1
j_call: TRBJ2-3

cdr3_nt: TGTGCCAGCAGGGAGGGGTTGGGCTATGGCTACACCTTC
cdr3_aa: CASREGLGYGYTF
clone_size: .
v_call: TRBV6-1
d_call: .
j_call: TRBJ1-2

cdr3_nt: TGTGCCAGCAGCTTAAGGCCGGCGGGACCTGGGGAGCTGTTTTTT
cdr3_aa: CASSLRPAGPGELFF
clone_size: .
v_call: TRBV11-2
d_call: .
j_call: TRBJ2-2

cdr3_nt: TGCGCCAGCAGCCAAGATGGGGGTCGTCGGGGGAATGAGCAGTTCTTC
cdr3_aa: CASSQDGGRRGNEQFF
clone_size: few
v_call: TRBV4-1
d_call: .
j_call: TRBJ2-1

cdr3_nt: TGTGCCAGTAGTAGGGACTATCGGTACAATGAGCAGTTCTTC
cdr3_aa: CASSRDYRYNEQFF
clone_size: .
v_call: TRBV19
d_call: TRBD2
j_call: TRBJ2-1

cdr3_nt: TGTGCCAGCAGCTCGCCCCGAGAGGACAGGCCCTATGAAAAACTGTTTTTT
cdr3_aa: CASSSPREDRPYEKLFF
clone_size: .
v_call: TRBV7-8
d_call: TRBD1
j_call: TRBJ1-4

cdr3_nt: TGTGCCAGTAGTTTCCTCGGGGGAGGCTACACCTTC
cdr3_aa: CASSFLGGGYTF
clone_size: .
v_call: TRBV19
d_call: .
j_call: TRBJ1-2

cdr3_nt: TGCGCCAGCAGTGAGTCGTCGGGAGAGCGGGGAAAACTGTTTTTT
cdr3_aa: CASSESSGERGKLFF
clone_size: .
v_call: TRBV10-2
d_call: .
j_call: TRBJ1-4

cdr3_nt: TGTGCCAGCAGCCAGGCCACTAGCGCACCTAACAATGAGCAGTTCTTC
cdr3_aa: CASSQATSAPNNEQFF
clone_size: .
v_call: TRBV4-2
d_call: TRBD2
j_call: TRBJ2-1

cdr3_nt: TGTGCCAGCAAAGGAGGGGGCCCCTACAATGAGCAGTTCTTC
cdr3_aa: CASKGGGPYNEQFF
clone_size: .
v_call: TRBV6-4
d_call: .
j_call: TRBJ2-1

cdr3_nt: TGTGCCAGCAACCGACAGGGAAGTTGGCCCCAGCATTTT
cdr3_aa: CASNRQGSWPQHF
clone_size: .
v_call: TRBV6-4
d_call: TRBD1
j_call: TRBJ1-5

cdr3_nt: TGTGCCAGCAGCTCTTCCAGGGACAGGGTTGGTCAGCCCCAGCATTTT
cdr3_aa: CASSSSRDRVGQPQHF
clone_size: .
v_call: TRBV7-9
d_call: TRBD1
j_call: TRBJ1-5

cdr3_nt: TGTGCCAGCAGCCCCCGACAGCTCCGAAACACTGAAGCTTTCTTT
cdr3_aa: CASSPRQLRNTEAFF
clone_size: .
v_call: TRBV7-6
d_call: .
j_call: TRBJ1-1

cdr3_nt: TGTGCCAGTAGGGCCTCCCGGGATTCACCCCTCCACTTT
cdr3_aa: CASRASRDSPLHF
clone_size: .
v_call: TRBV19
d_call: .
j_call: TRBJ1-6

cdr3_nt: TGTGCCTGGAGTAATTTGAGATCCTACCAGCCCCAGCATTTT
cdr3_aa: CAWSNLRSYQPQHF
clone_size: .
v_call: TRBV30
d_call: .
j_call: TRBJ1-5

cdr3_nt: TGTGCCAGCAGTTTAACTGGTTATACGCAGTATTTT
cdr3_aa: CASSLTGYTQYF
clone_size: .
v_call: TRBV27
d_call: .
j_call: TRBJ2-3

cdr3_nt: TGTGCCAGCAGCTTAGACGGGAGTCGGGAGACCCAGTACTTC
cdr3_aa: CASSLDGSRETQYF
clone_size: .
v_call: TRBV7-2
d_call: .
j_call: TRBJ2-5

cdr3_nt: TGTGCCAGCAGCCGTACCGACAGGTCCTACAATGAGCAGTTCTTC
cdr3_aa: CASSRTDRSYNEQFF
clone_size: .
v_call: TRBV5-4
d_call: .
j_call: TRBJ2-1

cdr3_nt: TGTGCCAGCAGTGAGGGGGCGCAGGGTCAGCCCCAGCATTTT
cdr3_aa: CASSEGAQGQPQHF
clone_size: .
v_call: TRBV2
d_call: .
j_call: TRBJ1-5

cdr3_nt: TGTGCCAGCAGTGGACTGAACAATCAGCCCCAGCATTTT
cdr3_aa: CASSGLNNQPQHF
clone_size: .
v_call: TRBV2
d_call: .
j_call: TRBJ1-5

cdr3_nt: TGTGCCAGCAGCTTTACAGGGAACACTGAAGCTTTCTTT
cdr3_aa: CASSFTGNTEAFF
clone_size: .
v_call: TRBV7-9
d_call: .
j_call: TRBJ1-1

cdr3_nt: TGTGCCAACCCCTACGCCGGGGTCCCTGGGGAAAAACTGTTTTTT
cdr3_aa: CANPYAGVPGEKLFF
clone_size: .
v_call: TRBV19
d_call: .
j_call: TRBJ1-4

cdr3_nt: TGTGCCAGCACCAGGGACAGGACTAGCAATCAGCCCCAGCATTTT
cdr3_aa: CASTRDRTSNQPQHF
clone_size: .
v_call: TRBV2
d_call: TRBD1
j_call: TRBJ1-5

cdr3_nt: TGTGCCAGCAGCGAAGAGAACAGGGTAGGGCAAGAGACCCAGTACTTC
cdr3_aa: CASSEENRVGQETQYF
clone_size: .
v_call: TRBV11-2
d_call: .
j_call: TRBJ2-5

cdr3_nt: TGTGCCAGCAGTGTAGGTGGGGCCAGGGGAAGTGAGCAGTTCTTC
cdr3_aa: CASSVGGARGSEQFF
clone_size: few
v_call: TRBV6-4
d_call: .
j_call: TRBJ2-1

cdr3_nt: TGCAGCGTGCTGGGGGGCTCTGGGGCCAACGTCCTGACTTTC
cdr3_aa: CSVLGGSGANVLTF
clone_size: .
v_call: TRBV29-1
d_call: .
j_call: TRBJ2-6

cdr3_nt: TGCGCCAGCACCCCCCCCTCCCGGGTCGGGCAGTTCTTC
cdr3_aa: CASTPPSRVGQFF
clone_size: .
v_call: TRBV5-1
d_call: .
j_call: TRBJ2-1

cdr3_nt: TGTGCCAGCAGTTCCTCATTCGCCAGAAGCGGAGGCTACACCTTC
cdr3_aa: CASSSSFARSGGYTF
clone_size: .
v_call: TRBV28
d_call: .
j_call: TRBJ1-2

cdr3_nt: TGCGCCAGCAGCCTAACTAGGACTAGCAGCTACAATGAGCAGTTCTTC
cdr3_aa: CASSLTRTSSYNEQFF
clone_size: .
v_call: TRBV4-1
d_call: TRBD2
j_call: TRBJ2-1

cdr3_nt: TGTGCCAGCAGCCAAGATCTGGCGCGGGGCGTTTCCACCGGGGAGCTGTTTTTT
cdr3_aa: CASSQDLARGVSTGELFF
clone_size: .
v_call: TRBV4-2
d_call: .
j_call: TRBJ2-2

cdr3_nt: TGTGCCAGCAGCCCTGGAGTCGGACTAGTGATAGGAAATGAGCAGTTCTTC
cdr3_aa: CASSPGVGLVIGNEQFF
clone_size: .
v_call: TRBV5-4
d_call: TRBD2
j_call: TRBJ2-1

cdr3_nt: TGTGCCAGCAGCGGCTCCGGGACATCACTCTACGAGCAGTACTTC
cdr3_aa: CASSGSGTSLYEQYF
clone_size: .
v_call: TRBV7-9
d_call: .
j_call: TRBJ2-7

cdr3_nt: TGTGCCAGCACCTTGCCACGTGGGGGGGCTGCGGATACGCAGTATTTT
cdr3_aa: CASTLPRGGAADTQYF
clone_size: .
v_call: TRBV7-9
d_call: .
j_call: TRBJ2-3

cdr3_nt: TGTGCCAGCAGCCGTCGGGCACGAGCGGACGGAAACACCATATATTTT
cdr3_aa: CASSRRARADGNTIYF
clone_size: .
v_call: TRBV28
d_call: .
j_call: TRBJ1-3

cdr3_nt: TGTGCCAGCAGTTTATCGGGCGCCGCAGGTACTAATGAAAAACTGTTTTTT
cdr3_aa: CASSLSGAAGTNEKLFF
clone_size: few
v_call: TRBV27
d_call: .
j_call: TRBJ1-4

cdr3_nt: TGCAGCGTTTCAGGGGGCGGTGAAGTCTCGGACTATGGCTACACCTTC
cdr3_aa: CSVSGGGEVSDYGYTF
clone_size: .
v_call: TRBV29-1
d_call: TRBD1
j_call: TRBJ1-2

cdr3_nt: TGCGCCAGCAGCGCGGACAGTCGGACGGACATTCAGTACTTC
cdr3_aa: CASSADSRTDIQYF
clone_size: .
v_call: TRBV5-1
d_call: .
j_call: TRBJ2-4

cdr3_nt: TGCGCCAGCAGCATACTAGTGGGCAATTACAATGAGCAGTTCTTC
cdr3_aa: CASSILVGNYNEQFF
clone_size: .
v_call: TRBV5-1
d_call: .
j_call: TRBJ2-1

cdr3_nt: TGTGCCAGCACCACAGGGGGCACTGAAGCTTTCTTT
cdr3_aa: CASTTGGTEAFF
clone_size: once
v_call: TRBV5-5
d_call: TRBD1
j_call: TRBJ1-1

cdr3_nt: TGTGCCAGCAGCACCGCTGGGACAGCCCTCACCGGGGAGCTGTTTTTT
cdr3_aa: CASSTAGTALTGELFF
clone_size: .
v_call: TRBV5-5
d_call: TRBD1
j_call: TRBJ2-2

cdr3_nt: TGTGCCTGGAGTGTATCGCGGCGTGCCAATGAGCAGTTCTTC
cdr3_aa: CAWSVSRRANEQFF
clone_size: .
v_call: TRBV30
d_call: .
j_call: TRBJ2-1

cdr3_nt: TGTGCCAGCAGCCTGGGACTGACTAGCGGGATACCCTACGAGCAGTACTTC
cdr3_aa: CASSLGLTSGIPYEQYF
clone_size: .
v_call: TRBV5-6
d_call: TRBD2
j_call: TRBJ2-7

cdr3_nt: TGTGCCAGTAGTATTAATTCGGGACACCGCTCTGGAAACACCATATATTTT
cdr3_aa: CASSINSGHRSGNTIYF
clone_size: once
v_call: TRBV19
d_call: .
j_call: TRBJ1-3

cdr3_nt: TGCGCCAGCAGCCAAGAGCCGACCGGGAGACAAGAGACCCAGTACTTC
cdr3_aa: CASSQEPTGRQETQYF
clone_size: .
v_call: TRBV4-3
d_call: .
j_call: TRBJ2-5